These 14 T cell receptor beta chains originate from one sample sequenced in a study of blood T cell repertoires in COVID-19. TCRdb's table, derived via immunoSEQ multiplex PCR, lists solely in-frame clones and lacks some. The sample consists of 300,000 to 400,000 clones, approximately 83% of them appearing once. Sequencing was carried out using PBMCs or T cells enriched from blood (not recorded which). Receptor source: a middle-aged woman with acute COVID-19.

This rearrangement joins TRBV5-4 to TRBJ1-5; D is possibly TRBD1 (5 bases). V was cut by 1 base and J by 0 bases, with 5 bases left in between. The CDR3 consists of 14 residues. Per germline, CDR1 SGHNT and CDR2 YYREEE (reference sequence). The CDR3 is CASSLQGSNQPQHF. CDR3 DNA: TGTGCCAGCAGCTTGCAGGGTAGCAATCAGCCCCAGCATTTT.

The sample holds one count of this clone. CDR3 region: CASSLGGTSGYNEQFF. The CDR3 bases are TGTGCCAGCAGCTTGGGGGGGACTAGCGGGTACAATGAGCAGTTCTTC. V is TRBV5-4 and J is TRBJ2-1, with 12 bases fitting TRBD2. Looked up from germline, CDR1 is SGHNT and CDR2 is YYREEE (reference sequence). CDR3 length equals 16 residues. The trim removed 0 bases at V and 4 bases at J, leaving 2 bases unmatched.

The rearrangement links TRBV9 to TRBJ1-2; possible D gene TRBD1, 5 bases. Germline V gene data show CDR1 as SGDLS and CDR2 as YYNGEE. V lost 3 bases to trimming and J lost 0 bases, with 12 bases between them. This CDR3 region has 15 residues. The DNA for the CDR3 is TGTGCCAGCAGCGCCGGGACTAACACTAACTATGGCTACACCTTC. As protein: CASSAGTNTNYGYTF.

This chain links TRBV28 with TRBJ2-3, with D perhaps TRBD2 (5 bases). Germline assignment: CDR1 MDHEN and CDR2 SYDVKM. This CDR3 contains 15 residues. V was trimmed by 5 bases and J by 2 bases, leaving 14 bases between them. CDR3 coding DNA: TGTGCCAGCAGTCAAAGACTAAGCCCCACAGATACGCAGTATTTT. Protein sequence: CASSQRLSPTDTQYF.

This clone showed up just a few times. This chain's CDR3 is CASSPRTGIYEQYF. For the CDR3, the DNA is TGTGCCAGCAGTCCTCGGACAGGGATTTACGAGCAGTACTTC. This chain uses TRBV27 with TRBJ2-7, with 8 nucleotides matching TRBD1. J gave up 4 bases and V 5 bases, and 7 bases lay outside the gene matches. The CDR3 has 14 amino acids. The germline V gene encodes CDR1 MNHEY and CDR2 SMNVEV (reference sequence).

V gene TRBV7-2 combines with J gene TRBJ1-2; D is unresolved. Trimming removed 4 bases at V and 4 bases at J, with 16 bases between. This CDR3 is built from 15 residues. The germline V gene has CDR1 SGHTA and CDR2 FQGNSA. The CDR3 nucleotides are TGTGCCAGCAGCTCCAATATACCAGAGGTCTATGGCTACACCTTC. This sequence encodes CASSSNIPEVYGYTF. The complete variable domain, with remaining parts taken from reference TRBV7-2 and TRBJ1-2, reads GAGVSQSPSNKVTEKGKDVELRCDPISGHTALYWYRQSLGQGLEFLIYFQGNSAPDKSGLPSDRFSAERTGGSVSTLTIQRTQQEDSAVYLCASSSNIPEVYGYTFGSGTRLTVV.

The CDR3 nucleotides read TGTGCCAGCAGCGTAGTGGACAGGGCGTTGGTGGGTTATGGCTACACCTTC. This sequence encodes CASSVVDRALVGYGYTF. The genes are TRBV9 and TRBJ1-2; 8 bases line up with TRBD1. CDR1 SGDLS and CDR2 YYNGEE come from the germline V gene. With V trimmed by 0 bases and J by 5 bases, 12 bases remained unmatched. The CDR3 sequence is 17 residues long.

This chain links TRBV7-2 with TRBJ1-2; 7 positions agree with TRBD1. The germline gives CDR1 SGHTA, CDR2 FQGNSA. The V and J ends lost 5 bases and 4 bases, in that order; junction bases with no gene match: 7. CDR3 length: 14 amino acids. CDR3 in DNA: TGTGCCAGCAGCCCTCCCGGACAGGTCTATGGCTACACCTTC. Encoded protein: CASSPPGQVYGYTF.

The chain recombines TRBV27 with TRBJ1-3; TRBD1 matches at 7 bases. From germline, CDR1 is MNHEY and CDR2 SMNVEV (reference sequence). The CDR3 runs 16 residues. The J segment lost 0 bases and the V segment lost 2 bases, leaving 4 bases of the junction unmatched. CDR3 bases: TGTGCCAGCAGTTTAAAGGGGGCTAACTCTGGAAACACCATATATTTT. Amino acids: CASSLKGANSGNTIYF.

The rearrangement links TRBV12-5 to TRBJ2-7; D might be TRBD1 (6 bases). V lost 6 bases, J lost 1 base, and 13 bases lay in between. Germline V gene sequence: CDR1 LGHNT, CDR2 FRNRAP. The CDR3 length is 14 residues. Here the CDR3 reads CASGGADSSYEQYF. The CDR3 nucleotides are TGTGCTAGTGGGGGGGCGGACAGTTCCTACGAGCAGTACTTC.

The chain carries TRBV19 and TRBJ2-5; D gene unclear. The V and J ends lost 4 bases and 7 bases respectively, with 13 bases between them. Looked up from germline, CDR1 is LNHDA and CDR2 is SQIVND (reference sequence). The CDR3 consists of 13 residues. This CDR3 reads CASSTREWLTQYF. The CDR3 bases are TGTGCCAGTAGTACCCGCGAGTGGTTGACCCAGTACTTC.

The CDR3 loop is CASSLESTSGGNTQYF. The CDR3 nucleotides read TGTGCCAGCAGCTTAGAATCTACTAGCGGGGGGAATACGCAGTATTTT. The rearrangement links TRBV7-2 to TRBJ2-3; 12 bases align to TRBD2. The germline V gene encodes CDR1 SGHTA and CDR2 FQGNSA. Germline trimming cut 1 base from V and 7 bases from J; bases unmatched to any gene: 6. The CDR3 loop spans 16 amino acids.

V usage is TRBV4-3 and J usage is TRBJ1-2; 10 bases fit TRBD1. Trimming at V came to 3 bases and at J to 2 bases, leaving 0 bases not matched to a gene. The CDR3 extends over 14 amino acids. CDR1 and CDR2 (germline): LGHNA, YSLEER. CDR3 in DNA: TGCGCCAGCAGCCAGGACAGGGGGAACTATGGCTACACCTTC. It yields the protein CASSQDRGNYGYTF.

V usage is TRBV15 and J usage is TRBJ2-2; D unresolved. V was clipped by 9 bases and J by 2 bases, with 16 bases between them. Germline-derived CDR1 and CDR2 are LNHNV and YYDKDF (reference sequence). This CDR3 has 15 amino acids. The CDR3: CATSRVSFNTGELFF. The DNA of the CDR3 is TGTGCCACGAGCCGGGTATCTTTCAACACCGGGGAGCTGTTTTTT.